A single T cell receptor (beta chain) is shown here with its context. The record originates from a study of identical twins. The CDR3 runs 15 residues. Germline-derived CDR1 and CDR2 are SEHNR and FQNEAQ (reference sequence). Trimming left V 1 base short and J 0 bases short, with 10 bases between. Healthy Caucasians, and only they, were the donors. TCRdb re-called the 5' RACE reads through MiXCR, storing one row per CDR3 protein. This repertoire shows under 300,000 distinct CDR3 sequences, 5.5% to 7.5% found once; its top ten account for approximately 14%. The same specimen was also included in a second study, on T cells expressing NK-cell markers. From that second work: Sequencing of TCR beta repertoires drew on sorted CD3+CD56+NKG2C+, CD3+CD56+NKG2C- and CD3+CD56-NKG2C+ T cells. The authors sequenced eight donors, of whom seven were HCMV-seropositive and one was seronegative. It remained uncertain whether the expanded NKG2C+ T cell clones were specific for HCMV antigens.

The sequencing sample was made of CD8+ T cells sorted from blood. The TCR sequence derives from a woman under 30 in good health. The chain carries TRBV7-9 and TRBJ2-7; D not resolved. The CDR3 bases are TGTGCCAGCAGCTTAGTTGGCCTATCCTCCTACGAGCAGTACTTC. Translated, it gives CASSLVGLSSYEQYF.